This T cell receptor beta chain comes out of a study of technical replicates of blood from a handful of donors. CDR3 size: 16 residues. Germline V CDR1 and CDR2: ENHRY, SYGVKD. J was trimmed by 5 bases and V by 2 bases; bases with no gene match: 8. Only in-frame clones appear in the TCRdb table, and some are missing; sequencing was by immunoSEQ multiplex PCR. The table shows roughly 100,000 clones, with 90% to 96% occurring only once. The rearrangement joins TRBV10-3 to TRBJ2-3; 9 nucleotides agree with TRBD2. This clonotype was obtained from a human donor in good health. The source material was T cells isolated from PBMCs. CDR3 sequence: CAISEPLAGEGDTQYF. CDR3 coding DNA: TGTGCCATCAGTGAGCCGTTAGCGGGAGAGGGAGATACGCAGTATTTT.